One sample yielded the 7 T cell receptor beta chains listed below, sequenced in a study of T cells in Graves' hyperthyroidism and ophthalmopathy. RNA transcripts gave rise to amplified TCR beta CDR3 regions. HTBI primers were employed in a first-round RT-PCR of the TCR CDR3. TCRdb reprocessed the multiplex PCR reads via MiXCR and lists one record per CDR3 protein. The table shows hundreds of thousands of distinct CDR3 sequences, with about 38% occurring only once. The sample consisted of blood. All receptors derive from a man younger than 35 with Graves' hyperthyroidism.

The J gene is TRBJ2-5, the V gene TRBV7-9, with a weak D call TRBD1 (5 bases). CDR1 is SEHNR, CDR2 FQNEAQ, per germline (reference sequence). V lost 6 bases to trimming and J lost 1 base, with 18 bases between them. CDR3 length equals 16 residues. This CDR3 reads CASSFNSDSLQETQYF. CDR3 nucleotides: TGTGCCAGCAGTTTCAATTCAGACAGTCTCCAAGAGACCCAGTACTTC.

The chain recombines TRBV7-6 with TRBJ2-7; D gene unclear. The V end lost 1 base, the J end lost 2 bases, and 12 bases lay between the germline ends. Per germline, CDR1 SGHVS and CDR2 FNYEAQ. The length of the CDR3 is 15 residues. The CDR3 DNA sequence: TGTGCCAGCAGCTTAGGGGCCAGCCTTCCCTACGAGCAGTACTTC. Protein sequence: CASSLGASLPYEQYF.

The V call is TRBV15, the J call TRBJ2-7; the D gene is possibly TRBD2 (5 bases). CDR3 length equals 12 residues. V gave up 9 bases and J gave up 5 bases, with 14 bases separating them. In germline, CDR1 is LNHNV, CDR2 YYDKDF (reference sequence). CDR3 sequence reads: CATAEGPNEQYF. CDR3 DNA: TGTGCCACAGCAGAGGGCCCGAACGAGCAGTACTTC.

This chain joins TRBV6-5 and TRBJ2-2; a weak D match, TRBD2 (5 bases). The CDR3 covers 13 residues. Germline V gene sequence: CDR1 MNHEY, CDR2 SVGAGI. Trimming took 5 bases from V and 11 from J, leaving 15 bases between them. Here the CDR3 DNA reads TGTGCCAGCAGTCCACGCGGGCTAGCCGAGCTGTTTTTT. Protein: CASSPRGLAELFF.

This clonotype came up a few times. The J gene is TRBJ1-4, the V gene TRBV11-2; TRBD1 might be the D (6 bases). With 5 bases removed from V and 8 bases from J, the gap between germline ends came to 18 bases. This CDR3 has 15 amino acids. Germline-derived CDR1 and CDR2 are SGHAT and FQNNGV. The CDR3 coding sequence is TGTGCCAGCAGCCCCAGATACAGGGACGGAGAAAAACTGTTTTTT. It specifies CASSPRYRDGEKLFF.

This clonotype has at least ten counts. V usage is TRBV10-3 and J usage is TRBJ1-1; no clear D gene. The V end lost 6 bases, the J end lost 0 bases, and 8 bases lay between the germline ends. The germline V gene has CDR1 ENHRY and CDR2 SYGVKD. The CDR3 extends over 13 amino acids. The CDR3 region has the DNA TGTGCCATCAGAGGTCGAGTGAACACTGAAGCTTTCTTT. It yields the protein CAIRGRVNTEAFF.

This clonotype was found many times. This rearrangement joins TRBV2 to TRBJ1-5, with D possibly matching TRBD1 (5 bases). Between the trimmed V and J ends, which lost 7 bases and 9 bases, there was a span of 19 bases. The germline gives CDR1 SNHLY, CDR2 FYNNEI. The CDR3 runs 14 residues. Written as DNA, the CDR3 is TGTGCCAGCACGACCGACAGTCAGAGGCGGCCCCAGCATTTT. Translated, it gives CASTTDSQRRPQHF.